This TCR beta chain was identified in a study of cytomegalovirus exposure and HLA in healthy donors. This CDR3 has 15 amino acids. In this sample, this clone turned up once. The study ran its PCR with 60 Vbeta and 13 Jbeta primers. The repertoire was sequenced with immunoSEQ multiplex PCR; TCRdb's copy has only in-frame clones and lacks some. Among some 180,000 clones listed, 76% were seen once. V and J are TRBV1 and TRBJ2-1; no check of the table's D call, TRBD2, against the DNA was made. TRBV1 is annotated as a pseudogene. The receptor comes from a woman between 25 and 40 years old in good health and CMV-seropositive. Sample: PBMCs. In DNA form, the CDR3 reads TGCACCAGCGTTGGGTGGGCGGGGGGATACAATGAGCAGTTCTTC. Amino acids: CTSVGWAGGYNEQFF.